Detailed here is one TCR beta chain. In the authors' workflow: Reference gene primer amplification gave nucleated cell count estimates. The data were produced by immunoSEQ multiplex PCR, yet TCRdb's version contains in-frame clones alone and is incomplete. The V and J calls and clone size were taken over from that table, and D and trimming were inferred from the DNA. Of 200,000 to 300,000 clones in the sample, 84% are singletons; the top ten hold about 1.5%. Germline CDR1 and CDR2: KGHSH and LQKENI. The CDR3 has 15 amino acids. Trimming shortened V by 5 bases and J by 4 bases, and 12 bases separated the two germline ends. The sample belongs to a study of blood T cell repertoires in COVID-19. Looking at the study overall: Some COVID-19 samples were acute and others convalescent; all came from the United States, Italy and Spain. Sources were T cells, B-cell-depleted T cells, or PBMCs; the material itself was cDNA or gDNA.

Sequences were obtained from peripheral blood. This receptor was taken from a woman in her thirties or forties who had recovered from COVID-19. The rearrangement joins TRBV18 to TRBJ2-6, with D tentatively TRBD1 (6 bases). The CDR3 protein is CASSTTGTGANVLTF. The CDR3 DNA follows: TGTGCCAGCTCAACTACAGGGACGGGGGCCAACGTCCTGACTTTC.